This T cell receptor beta chain was obtained from a study of blood T cell repertoires in COVID-19. Study at large: The analysed material was cDNA or gDNA that came from T cells, B-cell-depleted T cells, or PBMCs.

The method was immunoSEQ multiplex PCR; TCRdb's version includes in-frame clones alone and lacks a portion of them. The table shows more than 200,000 clones, with approximately 80% occurring only once. CDR3 length: 18 residues. CDR1 is MNHEY, CDR2 SMNVEV, per germline (reference sequence). Trimming left V 7 bases short and J 0 bases short, with 19 bases between. This clone was detected only once. The source material was PBMCs or T cells enriched from blood (not recorded which). The genes are TRBV27 and TRBJ1-6, with D possibly being TRBD1 (6 bases). The source is a woman aged 40 to 55 with acute COVID-19. CDR3: CASTSLQGTSSYNSPLHF. DNA for the CDR3: TGTGCCAGCACTTCCTTACAGGGTACGAGCTCCTATAATTCACCCCTCCACTTT.